The entry below gives a single T cell receptor beta chain sequence along with its context. This sample stems from a study of blood T cell repertoires in COVID-19. Study-wide context: COVID-19 samples from acute and convalescent phases originated in the United States, Italy and Spain. PBMCs, B-cell-depleted T cells, or T cells provided the cDNA or gDNA that made up the material.

After removal of 0 bases from V and 6 bases from J, the junction contained 11 bases not matched to a gene. Germline CDR1 and CDR2: SGHKS and YYEKEE (reference sequence). CDR3 size: 17 residues. Profiled with immunoSEQ multiplex PCR; TCRdb holds only in-frame clones, not every one. The top ten clones hold 11% to 15% of a sample with about 34,000 clones, over 75% of them seen once. The sequenced material came from peripheral blood. The rearrangement joins TRBV5-5 to TRBJ2-7; 11 bases agree with TRBD2. This clonotype originated in a man aged 55-75 years with active COVID-19. As DNA, the CDR3 is TGTGCCAGCAGCTTGGCCGGGGTAGCGGGAGGGTTGGGCGAGCAGTACTTC. This sequence encodes CASSLAGVAGGLGEQYF.